The 7 T cell receptor beta chains below come from one sample, sequenced in a study of CD8 T cells in Susac syndrome. RNA was extracted with the RNeasy kit, and a quantity of roughly 0.5 to 1 ug was reverse transcribed using random hexamers. From the immunoSEQ multiplex PCR reads, TCRdb called clonotypes with MiXCR, one entry per CDR3 protein. The top ten hold around 0.15% of the sample, which has fewer than 200,000 distinct CDR3 sequences, approximately 96% seen once. What was sequenced was CD8+ T cells from PBMCs. These receptors were collected from a human donor with multiple sclerosis.

The V gene is TRBV20-1, the J gene TRBJ1-1; D is perhaps TRBD1 (6 bases). Deletions cut 0 bases from V and 3 bases from J, with 14 bases between. CDR1 and CDR2 (germline): DFQATT, SNEGSKA (reference sequence). The CDR3 covers 15 residues. The CDR3 here is CSARDINRADTEAFF. The CDR3 bases are TGCAGTGCTAGAGATATAAACAGGGCGGACACTGAAGCTTTCTTT.

The chain couples TRBV6-1 to TRBJ1-1; 9 bases match TRBD1. The CDR3 is 16 amino acids. The trim removed 6 bases at V and 4 bases at J, leaving 12 bases unmatched. Germline CDR1 MNHNS, CDR2 SASEGT. The CDR3, as DNA: TGTGCCAGCAGCCCAAGCCGGGACAGGGTATGCACTGAAGCTTTCTTT. Its translation: CASSPSRDRVCTEAFF.

The gene calls are TRBV20-1 and TRBJ1-6; D ambiguous. The CDR3 is made up of 17 amino acids. In germline, CDR1 is DFQATT, CDR2 SNEGSKA (reference sequence). The ends were cut back, 1 base at V and 7 bases at J, with 20 bases in the middle. The CDR3 protein is CSARVLPRRNGNSPLHF. The CDR3 nucleotides are TGCAGTGCTAGAGTCCTCCCCCGGAGGAACGGCAATTCACCCCTCCACTTT.

The chain combines TRBV9 with TRBJ1-2; TRBD1 matches 7 bases. The germline V gene has CDR1 SGDLS and CDR2 YYNGEE. After removal of 0 bases from V and 3 bases from J, the junction contained 8 bases not matched to a gene. The CDR3 has 16 residues. CDR3 sequence (DNA): TGTGCCAGCAGCGTAGCTTCCGGGGACAGCGACTATGGCTACACCTTC. Protein: CASSVASGDSDYGYTF.

The chain recombines TRBV11-2 with TRBJ2-5; possibly TRBD1 for D (6 bases). Per germline, CDR1 SGHAT and CDR2 FQNNGV. Trimming pared 5 bases from V and 2 bases from J, leaving 12 bases between. CDR3 size: 14 residues. CDR3 nucleotide sequence: TGTGCCAGCAGCACTGACAGGACTCAAGAGACCCAGTACTTC. Amino acid sequence: CASSTDRTQETQYF.

This chain uses TRBV28 with TRBJ1-5; TRBD1 agrees at 9 bases. The germline gives CDR1 MDHEN, CDR2 SYDVKM. The CDR3 is 18 amino acids. V dropped 7 bases and J dropped 0; count of bases not matched to a gene: 13. In DNA, the CDR3 is TGTGCCAGCACATCCCGGGACAGGGACCATCTTAGCAATCAGCCCCAGCATTTT. It encodes CASTSRDRDHLSNQPQHF.

This clonotype was seen only once. This rearrangement joins TRBV28 to TRBJ2-7; D possibly uses TRBD1 or TRBD2 (5 bases each). In germline, CDR1 is MDHEN, CDR2 SYDVKM. V lost 6 bases and J 0 bases, leaving 18 bases between the germline ends. CDR3 length equals 16 residues. The CDR3 DNA is TGTGCCAGCAGCCCCTATAGTAGCGACAGCTCCTACGAGCAGTACTTC. Encoded protein: CASSPYSSDSSYEQYF.